This passage covers 10 T cell receptor beta chains from one sample sequenced in a study of blood T cell repertoires in COVID-19. Data came from immunoSEQ multiplex PCR; TCRdb stores just in-frame clones and leaves some out. Of 400,000 to 450,000 clones in the sample, 70% to 90% are singletons; the top ten hold approximately 1.5%. Specimen: peripheral blood. The receptors were gathered from a woman in her thirties or forties with COVID-19, enrolled during active disease.

V gene TRBV7-6 combines with J gene TRBJ1-5; D perhaps matches TRBD1 (5 bases). The CDR3 length is 16 residues. V was shortened by 5 bases and J by 0 bases, with 14 bases between the two germline ends. In germline, CDR1 is SGHVS, CDR2 FNYEAQ. The CDR3 protein is CASSQGSRLSNQPQHF. The CDR3 nucleotides are TGTGCCAGCAGCCAGGGATCAAGGCTTAGCAATCAGCCCCAGCATTTT.

This chain links TRBV7-2 with TRBJ1-2; D remains unclear. With 7 bases removed from V and 0 bases from J, the gap between germline ends came to 12 bases. The CDR3 covers 14 residues. Germline CDR1 reads SGHTA; CDR2 reads FQGNSA. The CDR3 DNA follows: TGTGCCAGCATGGTCGGCGGGACTAACTATGGCTACACCTTC. It codes for CASMVGGTNYGYTF.

The genes are TRBV18 and TRBJ2-1, with TRBD1 matching over 12 bases. The CDR3 is 17 amino acids. J gave up 7 bases and V 4 bases, and 11 bases lay outside the gene matches. Germline V lookup: CDR1 KGHSH, CDR2 LQKENI. The CDR3 region is CASSHITGTGGSNEQFF. The CDR3 DNA reads as TGTGCCAGCTCACATATAACCGGGACAGGGGGCTCTAATGAGCAGTTCTTC.

This chain links TRBV4-3 with TRBJ1-2; the D gene is possibly TRBD1 (5 bases). CDR3 size: 14 residues. Trimming stripped 1 base from V and 4 bases from J, with 10 bases between. The germline V gene has CDR1 LGHNA and CDR2 YSLEER. CDR3 protein: CASSQAAGLYGYTF. CDR3 sequence (DNA): TGCGCCAGCAGCCAAGCCGCGGGGCTCTATGGCTACACCTTC.

V is TRBV9 and J is TRBJ2-3, with D maybe TRBD2 (5 bases). Between the trimmed V and J ends, which lost 4 bases and 6 bases, there was a span of 12 bases. Per the germline V gene, CDR1 is SGDLS and CDR2 is YYNGEE. The CDR3 contains 13 residues. CDR3 in amino acids: CASSTQGGDTQYF. CDR3 nucleotide sequence: TGTGCCAGCAGCACCCAAGGCGGGGATACGCAGTATTTT.

This sequence joins TRBV28 and TRBJ2-1; TRBD1 aligns across 10 bases. The CDR3 has 14 residues. V shed 4 bases, J shed 4 bases, and the junction held 1 base outside the gene matches. CDR1 and CDR2 from the germline V gene are MDHEN and SYDVKM. This CDR3 reads CASSWTGGYNEQFF. For the CDR3, the DNA is TGTGCCAGCAGTTGGACAGGGGGATACAATGAGCAGTTCTTC. Full variable domain (rest looked up from reference TRBV28 and TRBJ2-1): DVKVTQSSRYLVKRTGEKVFLECVQDMDHENMFWYRQDPGLGLRLIYFSYDVKMKEKGDIPEGYSVSREKKERFSLILESASTNQTSMYLCASSWTGGYNEQFFGPGTRLTVL.

This chain connects TRBV4-3 to TRBJ1-5; D might be TRBD1 (6 bases). Trimming took 0 bases from V and 2 from J, leaving 11 bases between them. CDR1 and CDR2 (germline): LGHNA, YSLEER. The CDR3 runs to 16 residues. The CDR3 reads CASSQESGAGNQPQHF. The CDR3 nucleotides are TGCGCCAGCAGCCAAGAATCAGGGGCGGGCAATCAGCCCCAGCATTTT.

The chain joins TRBV28 to TRBJ1-5; D ambiguous. CDR1 and CDR2 from the germline V gene are MDHEN and SYDVKM. With 5 bases removed from V and 6 bases from J, the gap between germline ends came to 20 bases. The CDR3 totals 16 residues. The CDR3 is CASSASTHWRAQPQHF. For the CDR3, the DNA is TGTGCCAGCAGTGCCTCGACTCATTGGAGGGCTCAGCCCCAGCATTTT.

V gene TRBV28 combines with J gene TRBJ1-1; 8 nucleotides line up with TRBD1. From germline, CDR1 is MDHEN and CDR2 SYDVKM. The CDR3 extends over 16 amino acids. Germline trimming cut 5 bases from V and 4 bases from J; bases unmatched to any gene: 12. This chain's CDR3 is CASSPGGFTWSTEAFF. The CDR3 DNA follows: TGTGCCAGCAGTCCAGGGGGCTTTACCTGGAGCACTGAAGCTTTCTTT.

The chain uses TRBV18 and TRBJ2-5; a weak D match, TRBD1 (6 bases). This CDR3 is 16 amino acids long. CDR1 KGHSH and CDR2 LQKENI come from the germline V gene. With 2 bases removed from V and 3 bases from J, the gap between germline ends came to 16 bases. The CDR3 here is CASSPYRVKFEETQYF. DNA of the CDR3: TGTGCCAGCTCACCATACAGGGTAAAGTTCGAAGAGACCCAGTACTTC.